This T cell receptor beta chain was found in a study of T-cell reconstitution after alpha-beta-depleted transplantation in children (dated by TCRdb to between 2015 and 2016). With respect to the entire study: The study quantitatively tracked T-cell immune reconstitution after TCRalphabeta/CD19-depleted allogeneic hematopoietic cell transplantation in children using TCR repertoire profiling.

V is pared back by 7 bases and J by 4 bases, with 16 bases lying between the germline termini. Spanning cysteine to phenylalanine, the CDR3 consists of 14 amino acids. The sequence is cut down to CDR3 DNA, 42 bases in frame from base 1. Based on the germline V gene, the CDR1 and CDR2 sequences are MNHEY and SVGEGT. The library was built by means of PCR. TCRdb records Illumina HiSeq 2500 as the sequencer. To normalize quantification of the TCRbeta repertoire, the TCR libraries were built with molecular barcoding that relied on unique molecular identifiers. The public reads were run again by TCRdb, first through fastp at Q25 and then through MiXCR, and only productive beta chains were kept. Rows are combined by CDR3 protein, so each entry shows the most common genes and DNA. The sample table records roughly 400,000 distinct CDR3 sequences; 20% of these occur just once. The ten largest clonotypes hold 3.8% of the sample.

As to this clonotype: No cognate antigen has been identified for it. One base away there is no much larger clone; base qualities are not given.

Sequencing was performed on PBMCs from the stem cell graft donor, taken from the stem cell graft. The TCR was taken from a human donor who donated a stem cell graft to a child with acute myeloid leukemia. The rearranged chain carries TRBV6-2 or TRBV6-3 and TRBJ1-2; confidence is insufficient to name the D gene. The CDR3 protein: CASTDTEGFYGYTF. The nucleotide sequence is TGTGCCAGCACCGACACGGAGGGATTCTATGGCTACACCTTC.